The TCR beta chain described here comes from a study of blood T cell repertoires in COVID-19 (dated by TCRdb to the early 2020s). For the wider study: Collaborator samples came from the United States, Italy and Spain and covered acute and convalescent phases of COVID-19. The material from the prospective study consisted of cDNA or gDNA derived from T cells, B-cell-depleted T cells, or PBMCs. The dataset comprised deeply sampled blood TCRbeta repertoires from subjects exposed to, actively infected with, or recovered from COVID-19. The repertoires were released in a freely available public database intended as a resource for research on the immune response to SARS-CoV-2. Samples were obtained from the ongoing ImmuneRACE study (first 160 participants) and from 950 to 1,500 subjects provided by 6 global collaborators. Sample metadata almost always included a de-identified subject ID, COVID-19 status, age in years and sex. Where available, HLA class I and class II types were taken from metadata supplied by the sample provider and were not determined by assay-based typing. General study outcomes and caveats: How much clinical and demographic metadata was included differed by source and by participant, and the metadata was provided uncurated.

Concerning this clone itself: Its antigen remains undetermined. The input lacks base qualities; no much larger clone sits a single base away.

Relative to germline, V is 0 bases shorter and J is 0 bases shorter, with 24 bases between their ends. The CDR3 runs 21 residues from the cysteine to the phenylalanine. Here the CDR3 DNA is all that survives: 63 bases in frame from base 1. The germline V gene (reference sequence) sets CDR1 to LNHDA and CDR2 to SQIVND. TCRbeta CDR3 regions were amplified from genomic DNA using the immunoSEQ Assay, a bias-controlled multiplex PCR. Under the source paper's analysis protocol: The number of nucleated cells in each sample was estimated from the amplification of reference gene primers within the assay. To quantify the absolute abundance of each unique TCRbeta CDR3 rearrangement, sequence reads were collapsed and filtered. Productive Simpson clonality was computed per sample as the square root of Simpson's diversity index over productive rearrangements. Not all clones reach the TCRdb copy of this immuneACCESS table, which keeps in-frame sequences only. Checked studies attribute under half of the gap to unresolved V genes and leave the rest unexplained. V, J and clone size reflect that table, while D and trimming were determined from the DNA. In all, the sample holds about 140,000 clones, and about 86% of those were seen once. The biggest ten clones account for 3.5% to 4.5% of the sample.

Collaborating institutions collected whole blood in K2EDTA tubes following their own protocols. For TCRbeta analysis, collaborators shipped samples as frozen whole blood, isolated PBMCs, or DNA extracted from either of those sample types. Recombination joined TRBV19 with TRBJ1-5; a confident D gene designation cannot be given. Sample: peripheral blood. The clonotype comes from a woman aged 55-69 years with acute or convalescent COVID-19. The DNA sequence follows: TGTGCCAGTAGTATAGATTCATTAAGTTTTTACGCCCGGGGTAGCAATCAGCCCCAGCATTTT. This codes for CASSIDSLSFYARGSNQPQHF.